This T cell receptor (beta chain) was recorded in a study of blood T cells in healthy people across ages. Germline loops: CDR1 SGHVS, CDR2 FQNEAQ. This CDR3 spans 13 amino acids. For the second PCR, which ran for 7 to 11 cycles, a sample-barcoded 5' primer and a J-beta primer mix were used. TCRdb processed the 5' RACE reads anew with MiXCR; each CDR3 protein has one entry. This table holds around 520,000 distinct CDR3 sequences, roughly a quarter found once. This same sample was also part of a study on T cells of mothers and their children.

The clonotype was recovered from a boy between 2 and 15 years old in good health. What was sequenced was blood. The V and J genes are TRBV7-8 and TRBJ2-1, with TRBD1 as a possible D gene (6 bases). The J call may be wrong; the DNA end is better matched by TRBJ2-7. CDR3 amino acids: CASSTSQGWEQYF. The CDR3 nucleotides are TGTGCCAGCAGCACGTCACAGGGTTGGGAGCAGTACTTC.